This T cell receptor (beta chain) was identified during a study of T-cell memory formation after mild COVID-19. The wider study: Clustering of TCRs was largely donor specific.

Findings of the study overall: The study detected some responding clones in pre-infection memory, suggesting cross-reactive memory joined. Second-wave clones peaking on day 37 lacked confirmed SARS-CoV-2 specificity. CM and EM subsets held most contracting CD4+ clones; EMRA held CD8+ ones.

MiXCR, run by TCRdb on the 5' RACE reads, gives a single entry per CDR3 protein. The table includes about 150,000 distinct CDR3 sequences, over 10% detected once. The CDR3 has 17 amino acids. Germline loops: CDR1 MDHEN, CDR2 SYDVKM. The trim removed 6 bases at V and 0 bases at J, leaving 7 bases unmatched. Only a few counts were recorded for this clonotype. No antigen is known for it. What was sequenced was PBMCs or a T cell subset sorted from them (not recorded which). The source of this sequence is a man in his late teens or twenties who had mild COVID-19 (a few samples of this study predate the infection). Cell type and time point are not known. The genes are TRBV28 and TRBJ2-1; 11 bases fit TRBD2. In DNA form, the CDR3 reads TGTGCCAGCAGCCGACGGACTAGCGGGCTCTCCTACAATGAGCAGTTCTTC. It is translated as CASSRRTSGLSYNEQFF.